Described below is a single T cell receptor beta chain sequence and its context. As yet, its antigen is unknown. This entry is derived from a study of T-cell reconstitution after alpha-beta-depleted transplantation in children. This CDR3 spans 13 amino acids. J was trimmed by 8 bases and V by 5 bases; bases with no gene match: 6. CDR1 is SGHAT and CDR2 is FQNNGV in the germline V gene. It was with unique molecular identifiers that the TCRbeta library was prepared. TCRdb reprocessed the PCR reads with MiXCR, giving one entry per CDR3 protein. This table has about 200,000 distinct CDR3 sequences, more than 15% appearing once. Study results and caveats: Reported findings indicate that, about two months after transplant, alpha-beta T cells came from several hundred expanded clones, which were derived from non-depleted graft cells. Elevated TCRbeta diversity at day 60 was traced, in some patients, to surviving recipient T cells and thymic progenitors. The main origin of T-cell counts and diversity one year after transplant was newly produced T cells.

Sequenced material: PBMCs, mostly from graft donor cells, taken 360 days after TCRalphabeta/CD19-depleted stem cell transplant. The TCR originated in a male patient aged 2 to 10 who had a stem cell transplant for acute lymphoblastic leukemia, so the T cells may come from the graft donor. The chain combines TRBV11-2 with TRBJ2-1; 7 bases line up with TRBD1. CDR3 in DNA: TGTGCCAGCAGCAGAGACAGGGCGGATGAGCAGTTCTTC. Protein product: CASSRDRADEQFF.